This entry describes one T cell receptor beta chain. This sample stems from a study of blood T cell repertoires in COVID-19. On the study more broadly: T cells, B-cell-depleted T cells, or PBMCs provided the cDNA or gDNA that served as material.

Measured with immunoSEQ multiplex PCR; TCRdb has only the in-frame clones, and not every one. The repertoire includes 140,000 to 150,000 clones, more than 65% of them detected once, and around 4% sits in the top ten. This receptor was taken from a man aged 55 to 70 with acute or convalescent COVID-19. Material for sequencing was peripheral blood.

CDR3 residues: CASSKAQTTDNYGYTF. CDR3 nucleotides: TGTGCCAGCAGCAAAGCTCAAACCACAGATAACTATGGCTACACCTTC. The gene calls are TRBV21-1 and TRBJ1-2; the table's D call, TRBD1, has no DNA check behind it. TRBV21-1 is annotated as a pseudogene. CDR3 length: 16 amino acids.